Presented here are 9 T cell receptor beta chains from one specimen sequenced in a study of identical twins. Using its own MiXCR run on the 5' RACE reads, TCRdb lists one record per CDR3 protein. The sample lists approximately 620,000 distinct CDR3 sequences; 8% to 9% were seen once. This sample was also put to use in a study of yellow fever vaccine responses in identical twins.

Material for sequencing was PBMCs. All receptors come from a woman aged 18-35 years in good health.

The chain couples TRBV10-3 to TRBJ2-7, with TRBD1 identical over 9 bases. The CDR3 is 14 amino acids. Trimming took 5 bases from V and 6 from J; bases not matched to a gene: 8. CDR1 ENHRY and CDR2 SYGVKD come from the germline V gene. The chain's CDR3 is CAISSYRGQSEQYF. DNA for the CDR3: TGTGCCATCAGTAGCTACAGGGGGCAATCCGAGCAGTACTTC.

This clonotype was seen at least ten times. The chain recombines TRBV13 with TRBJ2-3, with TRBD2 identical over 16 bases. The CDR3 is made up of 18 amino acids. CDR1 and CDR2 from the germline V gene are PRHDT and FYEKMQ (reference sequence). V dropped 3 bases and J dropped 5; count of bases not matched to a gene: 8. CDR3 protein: CASSFHPGLAGGLDTQYF. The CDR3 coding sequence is TGTGCCAGCAGCTTCCACCCGGGACTAGCGGGGGGGCTAGATACGCAGTATTTT. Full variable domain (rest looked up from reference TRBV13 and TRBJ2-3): AAGVIQSPRHLIKEKRETATLKCYPIPRHDTVYWYQQGPGQDPQFLISFYEKMQSDKGSIPDRFSAQQFSDYHSELNMSSLELGDSALYFCASSFHPGLAGGLDTQYFGPGTRLTVL.

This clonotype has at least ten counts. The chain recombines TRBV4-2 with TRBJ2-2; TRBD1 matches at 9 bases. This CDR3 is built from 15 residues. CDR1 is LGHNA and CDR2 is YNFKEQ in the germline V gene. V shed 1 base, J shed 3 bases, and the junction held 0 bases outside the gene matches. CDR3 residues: CASSQGDRDTGELFF. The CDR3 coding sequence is TGTGCCAGCAGCCAAGGGGACAGGGACACCGGGGAGCTGTTTTTT.

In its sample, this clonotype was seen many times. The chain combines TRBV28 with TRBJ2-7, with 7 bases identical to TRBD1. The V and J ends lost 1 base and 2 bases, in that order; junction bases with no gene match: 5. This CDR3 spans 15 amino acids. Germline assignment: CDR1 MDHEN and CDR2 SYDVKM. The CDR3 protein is CASSLSRTGAYEQYF. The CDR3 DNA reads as TGTGCCAGCAGTTTATCCCGAACAGGGGCCTACGAGCAGTACTTC. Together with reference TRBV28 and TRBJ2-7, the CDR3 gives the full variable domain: DVKVTQSSRYLVKRTGEKVFLECVQDMDHENMFWYRQDPGLGLRLIYFSYDVKMKEKGDIPEGYSVSREKKERFSLILESASTNQTSMYLCASSLSRTGAYEQYFGPGTRLTVT.

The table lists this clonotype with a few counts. CDR3 nucleotide sequence: TGCAGTGCTAGAGATTGGGCTAGCGGTCCCTCCTACGAGCAGTACTTC. Amino acids: CSARDWASGPSYEQYF. The gene calls are TRBV20-1 and TRBJ2-7; 7 nucleotides line up with TRBD2. This CDR3 has 16 amino acids. V shed 0 bases, J shed 0 bases, and the junction held 8 bases outside the gene matches. Germline V gene data show CDR1 as DFQATT and CDR2 as SNEGSKA (reference sequence).

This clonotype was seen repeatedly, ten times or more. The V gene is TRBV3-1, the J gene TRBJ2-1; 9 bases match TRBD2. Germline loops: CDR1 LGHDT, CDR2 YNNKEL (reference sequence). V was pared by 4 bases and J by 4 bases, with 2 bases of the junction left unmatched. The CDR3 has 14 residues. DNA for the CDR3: TGTGCCAGCAGCCTAGCGGGAGATTACAATGAGCAGTTCTTC. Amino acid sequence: CASSLAGDYNEQFF.

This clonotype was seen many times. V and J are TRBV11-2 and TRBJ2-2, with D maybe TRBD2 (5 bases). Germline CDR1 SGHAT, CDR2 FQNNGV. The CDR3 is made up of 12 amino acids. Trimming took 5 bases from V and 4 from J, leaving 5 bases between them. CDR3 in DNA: TGTGCCAGCAGCAGCGGCACCGGGGAGCTGTTTTTT. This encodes CASSSGTGELFF.

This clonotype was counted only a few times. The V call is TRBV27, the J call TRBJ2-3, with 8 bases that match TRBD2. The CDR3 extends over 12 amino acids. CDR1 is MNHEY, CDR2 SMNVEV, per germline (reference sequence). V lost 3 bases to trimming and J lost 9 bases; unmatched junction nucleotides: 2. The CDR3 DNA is TGTGCCAGCAGTTTCGAGCGGGGGACGCAGTATTTT. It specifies CASSFERGTQYF.

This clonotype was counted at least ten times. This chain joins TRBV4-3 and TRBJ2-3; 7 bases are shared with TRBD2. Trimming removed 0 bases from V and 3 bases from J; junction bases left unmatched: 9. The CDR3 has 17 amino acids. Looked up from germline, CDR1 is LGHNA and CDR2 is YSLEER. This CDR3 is CASSQERGTSETDTQYF. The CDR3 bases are TGCGCCAGCAGCCAAGAAAGGGGTACTAGCGAAACAGATACGCAGTATTTT.